This TCR beta chain came from a study of cytomegalovirus exposure and HLA in healthy donors. Use of 60 Vbeta and 13 Jbeta primers characterized the PCR. Measured with immunoSEQ multiplex PCR; TCRdb has only the in-frame clones, and not every one. The profile shows about 85,000 clones, 67% of them singletons. The sample comprised PBMCs. This receptor was identified in a man younger than 40 in good health and CMV-seronegative.

The CDR3 region is CATSRDPIFSQAENYGYTF. The CDR3, as DNA: TGTGCCACCAGCAGAGATCCGATATTTTCCCAAGCCGAAAACTATGGCTACACCTTC. The chain employs TRBV15 and TRBJ1-2, with D unresolved. The CDR3 runs to 19 residues. Germline V lookup: CDR1 LNHNV, CDR2 YYDKDF (reference sequence). The V and J ends lost 0 bases and 2 bases respectively, with 22 bases between them.